A selection of T cell receptor beta chains follows, all from one sample in a study of control samples from healthy donors and cancer patients. Assay used: immunoSEQ multiplex PCR; TCRdb lists only in-frame clones, some missing. Seen here are 130,000 to 150,000 clones, more than 85% observed once, and the top ten hold under 7%. The sequencing sample was made of blood. The source is a man between 18 and 29 years old in good health. The CDR3 runs from the conserved cysteine through the conserved F or W. D genes are given only for firm matches. Size is omitted from some rows. Given values are once, few, many or a class for expanded clones.

d_gene: NA; abundance: NA; j_gene: TRBJ2-7; v_gene: TRBV6-6; CDR3aa: CASSYLGTETYEQYF; CDR3nt: TGTGCCAGCAGTTACCTGGGGACGGAAACCTACGAGCAGTACTTC
d_gene: NA; abundance: NA; j_gene: TRBJ2-3; v_gene: TRBV7-8; CDR3aa: CASSRGDGPYTQYF; CDR3nt: TGTGCCAGCAGCCGAGGGGACGGCCCCTATACGCAGTATTTT
d_gene: NA; abundance: NA; j_gene: TRBJ2-5; v_gene: TRBV3-1/TRBV3-2; CDR3aa: CASSQGGEETQYF; CDR3nt: TGTGCCAGCAGCCAAGGAGGGGAAGAGACCCAGTACTTC
d_gene: NA; abundance: NA; j_gene: TRBJ2-1; v_gene: TRBV4-1; CDR3aa: CASSQIRGIEQFF; CDR3nt: TGCGCCAGCAGCCAAATCAGGGGTATCGAGCAGTTCTTC
d_gene: NA; abundance: NA; j_gene: TRBJ1-5; v_gene: TRBV6-4; CDR3aa: CASSEPYQPQHF; CDR3nt: TGTGCCAGCAGTGAGCCATATCAGCCCCAGCATTTT
d_gene: TRBD1; abundance: once; j_gene: TRBJ2-7; v_gene: TRBV3-1/TRBV3-2; CDR3aa: CASSHRQGEDQYF; CDR3nt: TGTGCCAGCAGCCATAGACAGGGTGAAGATCAGTACTTC
d_gene: TRBD1; abundance: NA; j_gene: TRBJ2-7; v_gene: TRBV6-1; CDR3aa: CASSELGQGIHEQYF; CDR3nt: TGTGCCAGCAGTGAATTAGGACAGGGAATCCACGAGCAGTACTTC
d_gene: NA; abundance: NA; j_gene: TRBJ2-7; v_gene: TRBV28; CDR3aa: CASSWTGAYEQYF; CDR3nt: TGTGCCAGCAGTTGGACGGGAGCCTACGAGCAGTACTTC
d_gene: NA; abundance: NA; j_gene: TRBJ2-7; v_gene: TRBV2; CDR3aa: CASRKEGGSYEQYF; CDR3nt: TGTGCCAGCAGAAAAGAAGGAGGTTCCTACGAGCAGTACTTC
d_gene: TRBD1; abundance: NA; j_gene: TRBJ1-4; v_gene: TRBV7-9; CDR3aa: CASSGTGQASEKLFF; CDR3nt: TGTGCCAGCAGCGGAACGGGACAGGCGAGTGAAAAACTGTTTTTT
d_gene: NA; abundance: NA; j_gene: TRBJ1-3; v_gene: TRBV11-2; CDR3aa: CASSPIIGPSGNTIYF; CDR3nt: TGTGCCAGCAGCCCAATTATTGGGCCCTCTGGAAACACCATATATTTT
d_gene: NA; abundance: NA; j_gene: TRBJ1-1; v_gene: TRBV27; CDR3aa: CASSLLPLGTEAFF; CDR3nt: TGTGCCAGCAGTCTCCTCCCCCTGGGCACTGAAGCTTTCTTT
d_gene: NA; abundance: NA; j_gene: TRBJ1-2; v_gene: TRBV2; CDR3aa: CASSGAGRYYGYTF; CDR3nt: TGTGCCAGCAGTGGGGCAGGTCGATACTATGGCTACACCTTC
d_gene: NA; abundance: NA; j_gene: TRBJ1-2; v_gene: TRBV3-1/TRBV3-2; CDR3aa: CASSQEERPYTF; CDR3nt: TGTGCCAGCAGCCAAGAGGAAAGACCCTACACCTTC
d_gene: TRBD2; abundance: once; j_gene: TRBJ2-1; v_gene: TRBV6-5; CDR3aa: CASSYQTSGVYNEQFF; CDR3nt: TGTGCCAGCAGTTACCAGACTAGCGGGGTCTACAATGAGCAGTTCTTC
d_gene: NA; abundance: NA; j_gene: TRBJ1-5; v_gene: TRBV6-5; CDR3aa: CASSFPNQPQHF; CDR3nt: TGTGCCAGCAGTTTCCCCAATCAGCCCCAGCATTTT
d_gene: NA; abundance: NA; j_gene: TRBJ2-1; v_gene: TRBV6-4; CDR3aa: CASSDSGRGGGKQFF; CDR3nt: TGTGCCAGCAGTGACTCGGGCAGGGGAGGAGGTAAGCAGTTCTTC
d_gene: NA; abundance: NA; j_gene: TRBJ2-3; v_gene: TRBV30; CDR3aa: CAWGYGGKQVTQYF; CDR3nt: TGTGCCTGGGGCTACGGGGGCAAGCAGGTTACGCAGTATTTT
d_gene: NA; abundance: NA; j_gene: TRBJ2-3; v_gene: TRBV7-9; CDR3aa: CASSLLVGPTDTQYF; CDR3nt: TGTGCCAGCAGCTTGCTAGTAGGCCCCACAGATACGCAGTATTTT
d_gene: NA; abundance: NA; j_gene: TRBJ2-2; v_gene: TRBV6-5; CDR3aa: CASLPRADTGELFF; CDR3nt: TGTGCCAGCCTCCCAAGGGCCGACACCGGGGAGCTGTTTTTT
d_gene: TRBD2; abundance: NA; j_gene: TRBJ2-5; v_gene: TRBV3-1/TRBV3-2; CDR3aa: CASSPRTSGGFQETQYF; CDR3nt: TGTGCCAGCAGCCCAAGAACTAGCGGGGGCTTCCAAGAGACCCAGTACTTC
d_gene: NA; abundance: NA; j_gene: TRBJ2-7; v_gene: TRBV28; CDR3aa: CASSLTYEQYF; CDR3nt: TGTGCCAGCAGTTTAACCTACGAGCAGTACTTC
d_gene: TRBD1; abundance: NA; j_gene: TRBJ1-4; v_gene: TRBV29-1; CDR3aa: CSVIQGRNEKLFF; CDR3nt: TGCAGCGTAATACAGGGGCGTAATGAAAAACTGTTTTTT
d_gene: TRBD1; abundance: NA; j_gene: TRBJ1-2; v_gene: TRBV27; CDR3aa: CASSLSARDRGMDGYTF; CDR3nt: TGTGCCAGCAGTTTATCCGCCCGGGACAGGGGTATGGATGGCTACACCTTC
d_gene: NA; abundance: NA; j_gene: TRBJ2-7; v_gene: TRBV5-1; CDR3aa: CASSPGDPSYEQYF; CDR3nt: TGCGCCAGCAGCCCAGGGGACCCCTCCTACGAGCAGTACTTC
d_gene: NA; abundance: NA; j_gene: TRBJ2-3; v_gene: TRBV28; CDR3aa: CASRGPEPLTDTQYF; CDR3nt: TGTGCCTCCAGGGGTCCCGAGCCGCTCACAGATACGCAGTATTTT
d_gene: TRBD2; abundance: NA; j_gene: TRBJ2-7; v_gene: TRBV19; CDR3aa: CASSYSSGRAEYEQYF; CDR3nt: TGTGCCAGTAGTTACAGTAGCGGGAGGGCCGAGTACGAGCAGTACTTC
d_gene: NA; abundance: NA; j_gene: TRBJ1-5; v_gene: TRBV24-1; CDR3aa: CATSDLPRPGGDPCSPQHF; CDR3nt: TGTGCCACCAGTGATTTGCCCCGCCCGGGGGGCGACCCATGTAGCCCCCAGCATTTT
d_gene: NA; abundance: NA; j_gene: TRBJ1-2; v_gene: TRBV19; CDR3aa: CASRSFPGGLSYGYTF; CDR3nt: TGTGCCAGTAGGTCGTTTCCGGGGGGCCTGTCCTATGGCTACACCTTC
d_gene: NA; abundance: NA; j_gene: TRBJ1-2; v_gene: TRBV4-2; CDR3aa: CASSPSGERDGYTF; CDR3nt: TGTGCCAGCAGCCCCTCAGGGGAGCGAGATGGCTACACCTTC
d_gene: TRBD1; abundance: NA; j_gene: TRBJ1-5; v_gene: TRBV3-1/TRBV3-2; CDR3aa: CASSQGQGSNQPQHF; CDR3nt: TGTGCCAGCAGCCAAGGACAGGGTAGCAATCAGCCCCAGCATTTT
d_gene: NA; abundance: NA; j_gene: TRBJ1-4; v_gene: TRBV12-5; CDR3aa: CASGGRNEKLFF; CDR3nt: TGTGCTAGTGGGGGAAGAAATGAAAAACTGTTTTTT
d_gene: TRBD1; abundance: NA; j_gene: TRBJ1-4; v_gene: TRBV5-1; CDR3aa: CASSLGDRTFATNEKLFF; CDR3nt: TGCGCCAGCAGCTTGGGGGACAGGACTTTCGCAACTAATGAAAAACTGTTTTTT
d_gene: NA; abundance: once; j_gene: TRBJ2-2; v_gene: TRBV4-1; CDR3aa: CASSQDPLTGELFF; CDR3nt: TGCGCCAGCAGCCAAGACCCCTTGACCGGGGAGCTGTTTTTT
d_gene: NA; abundance: NA; j_gene: TRBJ1-2; v_gene: TRBV13; CDR3aa: CASSLGRNGYTF; CDR3nt: TGTGCCAGCAGCTTAGGCAGGAATGGCTACACCTTC
d_gene: NA; abundance: NA; j_gene: TRBJ1-4; v_gene: TRBV5-5; CDR3aa: CASSLVTGGGEKLFF; CDR3nt: TGTGCCAGCAGCTTGGTGACAGGAGGAGGTGAAAAACTGTTTTTT
d_gene: NA; abundance: NA; j_gene: TRBJ1-1; v_gene: TRBV10-1; CDR3aa: CASSPSGARDTEAFF; CDR3nt: TGCGCCAGCAGCCCCTCCGGGGCGAGGGACACTGAAGCTTTCTTT
d_gene: NA; abundance: NA; j_gene: TRBJ2-5; v_gene: TRBV12-2; CDR3aa: CASRLVECRSERPETQYF; CDR3nt: TGTGCAAGTCGCTTAGTGGAGTGTAGATCGGAGAGGCCAGAGACCCAGTACTTC
d_gene: NA; abundance: NA; j_gene: TRBJ1-2; v_gene: TRBV19; CDR3aa: CASSIDRVRGDYGYTF; CDR3nt: TGTGCCAGTAGTATAGATCGGGTACGAGGGGACTATGGCTACACCTTC
d_gene: NA; abundance: NA; j_gene: TRBJ1-1; v_gene: TRBV4-2; CDR3aa: CASSQAGHQNTEAFF; CDR3nt: TGTGCCAGCAGCCAAGCGGGACACCAGAACACTGAAGCTTTCTTT